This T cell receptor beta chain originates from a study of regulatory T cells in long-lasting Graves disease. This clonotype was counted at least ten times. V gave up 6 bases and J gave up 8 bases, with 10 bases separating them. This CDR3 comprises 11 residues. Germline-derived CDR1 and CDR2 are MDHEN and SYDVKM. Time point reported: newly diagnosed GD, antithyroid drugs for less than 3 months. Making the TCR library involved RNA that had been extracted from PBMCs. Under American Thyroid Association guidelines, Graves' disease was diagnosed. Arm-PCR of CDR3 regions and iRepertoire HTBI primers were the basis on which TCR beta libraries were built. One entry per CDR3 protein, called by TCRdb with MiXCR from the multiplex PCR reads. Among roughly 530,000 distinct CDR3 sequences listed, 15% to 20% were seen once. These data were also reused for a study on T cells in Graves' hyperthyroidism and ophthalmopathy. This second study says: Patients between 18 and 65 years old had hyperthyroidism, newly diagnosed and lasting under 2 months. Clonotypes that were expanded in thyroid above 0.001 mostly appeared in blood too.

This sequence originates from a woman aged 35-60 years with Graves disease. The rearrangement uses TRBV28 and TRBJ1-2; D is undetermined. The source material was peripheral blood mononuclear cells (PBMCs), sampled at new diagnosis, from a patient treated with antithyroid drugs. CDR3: CASSSHTGYTF. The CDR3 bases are TGTGCCAGCAGCAGCCACACAGGCTACACCTTC.